This paragraph reports one T cell receptor beta chain. Antigen: not known. This CDR3 is also generated by other DNA sequences in the sample. The data are from a study of cytomegalovirus exposure and HLA in healthy donors. Libraries were prepared by immunoSEQ multiplex PCR; TCRdb keeps only in-frame clonotypes and omits some of them. The table lists 150,000 to 200,000 clones, around 85% of them singletons. Germline CDR1 is GTSNPN and CDR2 is SVGIG (reference sequence). The CDR3 extends over 15 amino acids. With 2 bases clipped from V and 3 bases from J, the junction kept 6 bases outside the gene matches. General study results and limits: The majority of TCR sequences were rare, yet some public TCRs appeared in many donors. Within the 120 or so validation repertoires, first-cohort TCR clusters tended to co-occur, according to a later analysis. Cytomegalovirus-associated status was assigned to about 160 TCR beta chains.

The origin of this receptor is a young man in good health and CMV-seropositive. The source material was PBMCs. The chain couples TRBV30 to TRBJ2-7; 11 bases agree with TRBD2. CDR3 nucleotides: TGTGCCTGGAGTCCACTAGCGGGGGTAAGCTACGAGCAGTACTTC. Protein product: CAWSPLAGVSYEQYF.